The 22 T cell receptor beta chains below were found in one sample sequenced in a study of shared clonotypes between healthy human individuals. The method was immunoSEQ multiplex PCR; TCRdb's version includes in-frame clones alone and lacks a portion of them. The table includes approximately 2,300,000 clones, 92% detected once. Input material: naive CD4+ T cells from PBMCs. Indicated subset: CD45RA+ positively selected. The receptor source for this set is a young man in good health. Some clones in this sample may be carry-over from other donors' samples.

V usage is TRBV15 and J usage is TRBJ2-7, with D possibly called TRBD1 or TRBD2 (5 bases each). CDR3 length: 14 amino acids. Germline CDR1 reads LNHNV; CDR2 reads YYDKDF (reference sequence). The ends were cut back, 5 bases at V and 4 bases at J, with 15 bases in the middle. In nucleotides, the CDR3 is TGTGCCACCAGCTTCGGCAGGGACGGTTACGAGCAGTACTTC. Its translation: CATSFGRDGYEQYF.

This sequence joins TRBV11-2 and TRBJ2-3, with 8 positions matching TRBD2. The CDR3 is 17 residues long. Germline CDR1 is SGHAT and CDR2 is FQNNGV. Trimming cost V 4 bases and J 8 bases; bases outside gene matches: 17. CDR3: CASSYPPGLGPVGTQYF. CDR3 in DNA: TGTGCCAGCAGCTACCCCCCGGGACTAGGGCCGGTGGGTACGCAGTATTTT.

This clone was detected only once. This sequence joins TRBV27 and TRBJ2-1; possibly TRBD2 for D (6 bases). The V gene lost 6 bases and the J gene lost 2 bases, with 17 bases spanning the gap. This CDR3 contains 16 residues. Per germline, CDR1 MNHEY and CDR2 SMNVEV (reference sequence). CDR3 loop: CASRGRAGWPYNEQFF. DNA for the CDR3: TGTGCCAGCAGGGGGCGGGCGGGGTGGCCCTACAATGAGCAGTTCTTC.

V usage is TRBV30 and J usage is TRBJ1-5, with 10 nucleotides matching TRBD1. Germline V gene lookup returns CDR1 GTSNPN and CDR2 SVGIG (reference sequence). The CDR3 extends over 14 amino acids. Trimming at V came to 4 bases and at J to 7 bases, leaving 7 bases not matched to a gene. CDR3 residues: CAWKSRDRGQPQHF. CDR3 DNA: TGTGCCTGGAAAAGCCGGGACAGGGGACAGCCCCAGCATTTT.

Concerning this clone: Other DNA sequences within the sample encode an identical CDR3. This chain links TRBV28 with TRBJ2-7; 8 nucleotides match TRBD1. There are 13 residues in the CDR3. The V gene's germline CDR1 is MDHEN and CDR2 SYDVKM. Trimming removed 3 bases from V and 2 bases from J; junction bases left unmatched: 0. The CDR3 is CASSLDRAYEQYF. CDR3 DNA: TGTGCCAGCAGTTTGGACAGGGCCTACGAGCAGTACTTC.

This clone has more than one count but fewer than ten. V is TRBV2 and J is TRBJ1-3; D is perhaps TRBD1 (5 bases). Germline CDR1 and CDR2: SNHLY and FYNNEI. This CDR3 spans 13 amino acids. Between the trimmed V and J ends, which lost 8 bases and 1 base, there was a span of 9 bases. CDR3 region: CASLTESGNTIYF. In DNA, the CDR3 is TGTGCCAGCCTGACAGAGTCTGGAAACACCATATATTTT. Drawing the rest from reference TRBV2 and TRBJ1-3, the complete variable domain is EPEVTQTPSHQVTQMGQEVILRCVPISNHLYFYWYRQILGQKVEFLVSFYNNEISEKSEIFDDQFSVERPDGSNFTLKIRSTKLEDSAMYFCASLTESGNTIYFGEGSWLTVV.

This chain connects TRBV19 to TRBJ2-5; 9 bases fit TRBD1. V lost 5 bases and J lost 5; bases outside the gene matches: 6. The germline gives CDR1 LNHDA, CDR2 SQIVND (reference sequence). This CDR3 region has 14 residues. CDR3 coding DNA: TGTGCCAGTAGTGGCCATGACAGGGGGGAGACCCAGTACTTC. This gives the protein CASSGHDRGETQYF. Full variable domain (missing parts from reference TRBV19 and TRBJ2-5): DGGITQSPKYLFRKEGQNVTLSCEQNLNHDAMYWYRQDPGQGLRLIYYSQIVNDFQKGDIAEGYSVSREKKESFPLTVTSAQKNPTAFYLCASSGHDRGETQYFGPGTRLLVL.

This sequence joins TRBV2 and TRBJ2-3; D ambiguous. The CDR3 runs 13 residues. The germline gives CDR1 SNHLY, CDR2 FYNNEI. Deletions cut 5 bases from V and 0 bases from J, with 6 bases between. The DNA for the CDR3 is TGTGCCAGCAGTTTTGGTAGCACAGATACGCAGTATTTT. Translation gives CASSFGSTDTQYF.

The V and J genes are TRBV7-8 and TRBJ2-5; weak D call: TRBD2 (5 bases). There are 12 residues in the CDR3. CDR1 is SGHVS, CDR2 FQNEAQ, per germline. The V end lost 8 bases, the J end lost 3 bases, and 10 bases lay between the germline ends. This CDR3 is CASGGREETQYF. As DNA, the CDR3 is TGTGCCAGCGGTGGGCGGGAAGAGACCCAGTACTTC.

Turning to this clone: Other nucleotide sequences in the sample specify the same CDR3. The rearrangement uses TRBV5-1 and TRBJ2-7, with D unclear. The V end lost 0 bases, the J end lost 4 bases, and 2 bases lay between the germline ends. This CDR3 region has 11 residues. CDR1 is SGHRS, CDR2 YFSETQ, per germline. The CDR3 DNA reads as TGCGCCAGCAGCTTGGCGTACGAGCAGTACTTC. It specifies CASSLAYEQYF.

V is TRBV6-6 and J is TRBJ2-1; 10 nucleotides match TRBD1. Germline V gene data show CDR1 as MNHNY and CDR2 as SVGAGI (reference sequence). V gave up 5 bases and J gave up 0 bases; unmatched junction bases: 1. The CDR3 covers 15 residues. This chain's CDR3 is CASSRTGGSYNEQFF. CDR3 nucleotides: TGTGCCAGCAGTCGGACAGGGGGCTCCTACAATGAGCAGTTCTTC.

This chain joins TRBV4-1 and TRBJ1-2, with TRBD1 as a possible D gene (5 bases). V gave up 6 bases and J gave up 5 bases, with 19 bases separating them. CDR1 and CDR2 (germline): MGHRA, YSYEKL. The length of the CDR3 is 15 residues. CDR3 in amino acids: CASRNGGSAWYGYTF. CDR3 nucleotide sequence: TGCGCCAGCAGGAATGGGGGGTCGGCCTGGTATGGCTACACCTTC.

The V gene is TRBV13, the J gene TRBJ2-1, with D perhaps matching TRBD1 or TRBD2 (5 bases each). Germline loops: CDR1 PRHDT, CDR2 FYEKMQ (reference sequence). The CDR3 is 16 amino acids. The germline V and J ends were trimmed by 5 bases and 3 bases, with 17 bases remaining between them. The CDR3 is CASSPSGTNRYNEQFF. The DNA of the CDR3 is TGTGCCAGCAGCCCATCCGGGACGAACCGCTACAATGAGCAGTTCTTC. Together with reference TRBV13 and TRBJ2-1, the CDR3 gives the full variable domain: AAGVIQSPRHLIKEKRETATLKCYPIPRHDTVYWYQQGPGQDPQFLISFYEKMQSDKGSIPDRFSAQQFSDYHSELNMSSLELGDSALYFCASSPSGTNRYNEQFFGPGTRLTVL.

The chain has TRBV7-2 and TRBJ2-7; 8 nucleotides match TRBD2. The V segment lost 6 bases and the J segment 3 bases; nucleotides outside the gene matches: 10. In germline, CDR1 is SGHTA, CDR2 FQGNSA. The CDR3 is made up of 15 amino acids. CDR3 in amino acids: CASRMGREEIYEQYF. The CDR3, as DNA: TGTGCCAGCAGAATGGGGCGGGAGGAAATCTACGAGCAGTACTTC.

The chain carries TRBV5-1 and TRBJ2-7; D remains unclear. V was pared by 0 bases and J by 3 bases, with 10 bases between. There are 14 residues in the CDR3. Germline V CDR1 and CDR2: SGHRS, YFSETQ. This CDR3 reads CASSLVALGYEQYF. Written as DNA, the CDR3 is TGCGCCAGCAGCTTGGTTGCGTTGGGCTACGAGCAGTACTTC.

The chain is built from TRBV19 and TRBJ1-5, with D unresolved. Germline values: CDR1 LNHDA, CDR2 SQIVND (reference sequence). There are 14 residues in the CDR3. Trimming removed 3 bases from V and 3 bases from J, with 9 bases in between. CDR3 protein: CASSIRQVNQPQHF. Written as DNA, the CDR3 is TGTGCCAGTAGTATCCGGCAGGTCAATCAGCCCCAGCATTTT.

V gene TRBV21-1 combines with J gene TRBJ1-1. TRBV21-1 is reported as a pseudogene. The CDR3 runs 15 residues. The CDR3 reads CASSKVAVLNTEAFF. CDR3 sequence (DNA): TGTGCCAGCAGCAAAGTAGCAGTGCTGAACACTGAAGCTTTCTTT.

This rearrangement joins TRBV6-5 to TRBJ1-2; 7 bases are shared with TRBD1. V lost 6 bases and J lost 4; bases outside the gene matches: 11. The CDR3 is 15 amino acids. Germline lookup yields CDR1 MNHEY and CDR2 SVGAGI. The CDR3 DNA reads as TGTGCCAGCAGCACATACCCCGACAGGGCCTATGGCTACACCTTC. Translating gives CASSTYPDRAYGYTF.

The CDR3 spells CASNRQGTMNTEAFF. The DNA for the CDR3 is TGTGCCAGCAATCGACAGGGAACTATGAACACTGAAGCTTTCTTT. This chain connects TRBV6-1 to TRBJ1-1; 7 bases are shared with TRBD1. With V trimmed by 7 bases and J by 0 bases, 8 bases remained unmatched. CDR3 length equals 15 residues. Per the germline V gene, CDR1 is MNHNS and CDR2 is SASEGT.

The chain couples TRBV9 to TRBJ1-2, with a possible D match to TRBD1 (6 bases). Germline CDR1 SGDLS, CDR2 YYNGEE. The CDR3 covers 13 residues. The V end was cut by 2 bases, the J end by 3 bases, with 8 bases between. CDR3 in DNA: TGTGCCAGCAGCGTCACAGGGCACTATGGCTACACCTTC. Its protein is CASSVTGHYGYTF.

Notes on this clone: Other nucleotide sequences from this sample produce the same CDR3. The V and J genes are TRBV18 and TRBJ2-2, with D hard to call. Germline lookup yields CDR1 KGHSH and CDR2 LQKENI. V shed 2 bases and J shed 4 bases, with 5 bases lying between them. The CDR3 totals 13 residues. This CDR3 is CASSPGLTGELFF. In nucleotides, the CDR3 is TGTGCCAGCTCACCAGGGCTCACCGGGGAGCTGTTTTTT.

The CDR3 sequence: CATGGKTGELFF. For the CDR3, the DNA is TGCGCCACAGGGGGAAAAACCGGGGAGCTGTTTTTT. The chain employs TRBV10-1 and TRBJ2-2; 7 nucleotides agree with TRBD1. The CDR3 spans 12 residues. The junction had 4 bases not matched to a gene; V was cut back by 10 bases and J by 5 bases. Looked up from germline, CDR1 is WNHNN and CDR2 is SYGVQD (reference sequence).